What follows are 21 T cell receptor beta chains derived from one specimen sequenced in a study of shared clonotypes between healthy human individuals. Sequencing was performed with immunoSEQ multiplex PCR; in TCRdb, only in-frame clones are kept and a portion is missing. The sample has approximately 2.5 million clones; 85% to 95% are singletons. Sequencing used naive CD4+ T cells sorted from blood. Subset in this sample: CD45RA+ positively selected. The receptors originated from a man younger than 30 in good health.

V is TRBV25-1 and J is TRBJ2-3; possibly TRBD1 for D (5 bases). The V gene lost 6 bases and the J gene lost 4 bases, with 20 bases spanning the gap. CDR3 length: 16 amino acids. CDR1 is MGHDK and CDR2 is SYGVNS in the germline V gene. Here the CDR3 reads CASRDSLETGPDTQYF. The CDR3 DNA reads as TGTGCCAGCAGAGACTCATTGGAAACAGGTCCAGATACGCAGTATTTT.

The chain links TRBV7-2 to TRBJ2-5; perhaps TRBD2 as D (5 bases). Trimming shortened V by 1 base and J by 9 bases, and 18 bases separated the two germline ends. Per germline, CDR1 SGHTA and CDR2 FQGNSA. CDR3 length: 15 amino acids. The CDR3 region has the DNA TGTGCCAGCAGCTTAGGGACTGGCCCCCTGGAGGCCCAGTACTTC. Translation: CASSLGTGPLEAQYF.

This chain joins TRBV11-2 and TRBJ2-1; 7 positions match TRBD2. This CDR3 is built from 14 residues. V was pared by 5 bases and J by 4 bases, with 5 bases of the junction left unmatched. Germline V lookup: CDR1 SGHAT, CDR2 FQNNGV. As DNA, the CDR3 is TGTGCCAGCAGCCAGGGACTATCATACAATGAGCAGTTCTTC. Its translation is CASSQGLSYNEQFF.

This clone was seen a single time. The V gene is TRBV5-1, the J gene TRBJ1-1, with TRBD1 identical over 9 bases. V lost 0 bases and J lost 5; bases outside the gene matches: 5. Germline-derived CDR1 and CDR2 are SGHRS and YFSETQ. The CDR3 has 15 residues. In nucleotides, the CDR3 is TGCGCCAGCAGCTTGGCCGCGGGACAGGGAACTGAAGCTTTCTTT. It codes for CASSLAAGQGTEAFF.

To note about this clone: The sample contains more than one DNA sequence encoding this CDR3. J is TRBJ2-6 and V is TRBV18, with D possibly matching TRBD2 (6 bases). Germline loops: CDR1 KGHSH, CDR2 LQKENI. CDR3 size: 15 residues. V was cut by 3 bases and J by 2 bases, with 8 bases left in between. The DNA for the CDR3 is TGTGCCAGCTCACCGGGGGAGGCTGGGGCCAACGTCCTGACTTTC. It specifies CASSPGEAGANVLTF. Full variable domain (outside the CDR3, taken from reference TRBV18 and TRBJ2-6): NAGVMQNPRHLVRRRGQEARLRCSPMKGHSHVYWYRQLPEEGLKFMVYLQKENIIDESGMPKERFSAEFPKEGPSILRIQQVVRGDSAAYFCASSPGEAGANVLTFGAGSRLTVL.

The CDR3 spells CASSPQGDSGTQYF. In DNA, the CDR3 is TGTGCCAGCTCACCCCAAGGGGACAGCGGGACCCAGTACTTC. The V and J genes are TRBV18 and TRBJ2-5; 7 nucleotides agree with TRBD1. CDR3 length: 14 amino acids. CDR1 and CDR2 from the germline V gene are KGHSH and LQKENI. V dropped 3 bases and J dropped 7; count of bases not matched to a gene: 8.

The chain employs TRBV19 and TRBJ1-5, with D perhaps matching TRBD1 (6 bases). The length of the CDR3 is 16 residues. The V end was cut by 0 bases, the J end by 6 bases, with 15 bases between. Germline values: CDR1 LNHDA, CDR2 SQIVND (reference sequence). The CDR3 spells CASSIDRGGGGQPQHF. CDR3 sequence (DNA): TGTGCCAGTAGTATAGATCGGGGGGGCGGTGGTCAGCCCCAGCATTTT.

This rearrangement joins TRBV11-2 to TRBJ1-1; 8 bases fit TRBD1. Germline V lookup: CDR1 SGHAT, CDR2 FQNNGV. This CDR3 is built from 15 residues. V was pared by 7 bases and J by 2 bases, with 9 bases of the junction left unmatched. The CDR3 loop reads CASNLLQGGNTEAFF. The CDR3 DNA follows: TGTGCCAGCAACCTTCTACAGGGGGGAAACACTGAAGCTTTCTTT.

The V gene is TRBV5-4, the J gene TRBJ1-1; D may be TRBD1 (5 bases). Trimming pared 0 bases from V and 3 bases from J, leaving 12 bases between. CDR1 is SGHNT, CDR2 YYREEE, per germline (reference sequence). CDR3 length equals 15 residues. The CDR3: CASSLGGRLDTEAFF. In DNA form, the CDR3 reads TGTGCCAGCAGCTTGGGGGGCAGGTTGGACACTGAAGCTTTCTTT. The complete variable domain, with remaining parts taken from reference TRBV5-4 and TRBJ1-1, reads ETGVTQSPTHLIKTRGQQVTLRCSSQSGHNTVSWYQQALGQGPQFIFQYYREEENGRGNFPPRFSGLQFPNYSSELNVNALELDDSALYLCASSLGGRLDTEAFFGQGTRLTVV.

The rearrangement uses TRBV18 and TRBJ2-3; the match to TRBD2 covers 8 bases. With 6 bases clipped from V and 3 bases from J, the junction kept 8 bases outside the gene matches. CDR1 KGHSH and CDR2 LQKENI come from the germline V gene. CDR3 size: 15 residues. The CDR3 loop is CASSRSRGETDTQYF. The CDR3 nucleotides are TGTGCCAGCTCCCGTTCGCGGGGGGAAACAGATACGCAGTATTTT. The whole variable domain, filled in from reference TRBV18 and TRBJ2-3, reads NAGVMQNPRHLVRRRGQEARLRCSPMKGHSHVYWYRQLPEEGLKFMVYLQKENIIDESGMPKERFSAEFPKEGPSILRIQQVVRGDSAAYFCASSRSRGETDTQYFGPGTRLTVL.

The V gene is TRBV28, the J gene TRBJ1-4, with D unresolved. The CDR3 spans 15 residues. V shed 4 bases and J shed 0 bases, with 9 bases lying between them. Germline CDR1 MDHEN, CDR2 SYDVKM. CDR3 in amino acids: CASSYAQTTNEKLFF. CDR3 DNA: TGTGCCAGCAGTTATGCTCAGACAACTAATGAAAAACTGTTTTTT.

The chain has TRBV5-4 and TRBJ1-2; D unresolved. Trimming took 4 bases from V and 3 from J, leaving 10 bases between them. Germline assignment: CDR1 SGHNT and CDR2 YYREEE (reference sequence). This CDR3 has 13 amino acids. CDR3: CASSPTWDYGYTF. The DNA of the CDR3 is TGTGCCAGCAGCCCGACCTGGGACTATGGCTACACCTTC.

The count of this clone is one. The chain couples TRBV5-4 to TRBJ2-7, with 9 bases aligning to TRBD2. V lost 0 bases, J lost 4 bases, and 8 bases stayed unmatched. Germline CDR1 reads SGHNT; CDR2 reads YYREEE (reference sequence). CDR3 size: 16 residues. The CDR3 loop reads CASSLAGLAGRYEQYF. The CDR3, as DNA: TGTGCCAGCAGCTTGGCCGGGCTAGCGGGGAGGTACGAGCAGTACTTC. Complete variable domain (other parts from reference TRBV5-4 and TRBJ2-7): ETGVTQSPTHLIKTRGQQVTLRCSSQSGHNTVSWYQQALGQGPQFIFQYYREEENGRGNFPPRFSGLQFPNYSSELNVNALELDDSALYLCASSLAGLAGRYEQYFGPGTRLTVT.

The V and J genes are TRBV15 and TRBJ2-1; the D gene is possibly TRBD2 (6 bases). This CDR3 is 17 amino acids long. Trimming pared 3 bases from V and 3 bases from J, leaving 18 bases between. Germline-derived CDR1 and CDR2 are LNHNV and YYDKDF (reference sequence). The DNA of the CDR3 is TGTGCCACCAGCAGGATCAGGGAGGCCCCCCTCTACAATGAGCAGTTCTTC. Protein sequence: CATSRIREAPLYNEQFF.

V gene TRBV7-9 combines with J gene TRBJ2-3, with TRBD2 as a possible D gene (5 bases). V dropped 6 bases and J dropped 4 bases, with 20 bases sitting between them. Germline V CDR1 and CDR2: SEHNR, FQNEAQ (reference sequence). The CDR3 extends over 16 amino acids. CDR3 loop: CASSPRTGRVADTQYF. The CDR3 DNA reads TGTGCCAGCAGTCCCCGGACGGGAAGGGTCGCAGATACGCAGTATTTT.

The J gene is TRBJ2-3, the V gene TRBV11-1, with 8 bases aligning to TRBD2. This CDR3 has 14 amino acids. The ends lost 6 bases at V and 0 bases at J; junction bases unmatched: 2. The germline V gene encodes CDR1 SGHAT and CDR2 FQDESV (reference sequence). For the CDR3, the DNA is TGTGCCAGCAGAAGCGGGGGTAGCACAGATACGCAGTATTTT. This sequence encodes CASRSGGSTDTQYF.

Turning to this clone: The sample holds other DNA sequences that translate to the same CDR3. As DNA, the CDR3 is TGTGCCAGCAGCTCTGGACAGAGCTATGGCTACACCTTC. It encodes CASSSGQSYGYTF. The chain links TRBV28 to TRBJ1-2; D may be TRBD1 (6 bases). CDR3 length: 13 residues. Trimming took 6 bases from V and 4 from J, leaving 12 bases between them. CDR1 is MDHEN and CDR2 is SYDVKM in the germline V gene.

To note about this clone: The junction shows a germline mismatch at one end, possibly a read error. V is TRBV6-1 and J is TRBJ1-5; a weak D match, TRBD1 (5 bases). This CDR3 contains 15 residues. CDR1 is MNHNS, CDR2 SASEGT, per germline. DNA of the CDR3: TGTGCCAGCAGGGAAGCTTCAGGGTACAATCAGCCCCAGCATTTT. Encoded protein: CASREASGYNQPQHF.

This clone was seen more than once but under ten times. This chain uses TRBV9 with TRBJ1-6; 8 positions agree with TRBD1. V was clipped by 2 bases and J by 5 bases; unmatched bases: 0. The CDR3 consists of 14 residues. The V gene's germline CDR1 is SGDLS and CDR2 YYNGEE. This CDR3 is CASSVTGDNSPLHF. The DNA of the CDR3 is TGTGCCAGCAGCGTGACAGGGGATAATTCACCCCTCCACTTT.

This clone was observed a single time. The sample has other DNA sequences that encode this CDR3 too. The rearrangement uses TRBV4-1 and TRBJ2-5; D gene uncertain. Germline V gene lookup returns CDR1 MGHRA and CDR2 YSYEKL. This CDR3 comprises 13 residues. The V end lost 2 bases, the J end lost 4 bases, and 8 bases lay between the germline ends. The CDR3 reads CASSQWVLETQYF. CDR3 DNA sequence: TGCGCCAGCAGCCAATGGGTTCTAGAGACCCAGTACTTC.

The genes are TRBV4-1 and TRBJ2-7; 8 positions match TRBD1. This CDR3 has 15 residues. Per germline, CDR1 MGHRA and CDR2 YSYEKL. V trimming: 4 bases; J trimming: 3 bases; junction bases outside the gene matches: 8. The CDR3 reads CASSPPDRENYEQYF. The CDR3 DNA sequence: TGCGCCAGCAGCCCCCCGGACAGGGAAAACTACGAGCAGTACTTC.